Listed below are T cell receptor beta chains from one sample, sequenced in a study of regulatory T cells in long-lasting Graves disease. TCRdb redid the calling of the multiplex PCR reads with MiXCR, one entry per CDR3 protein. Of around 230,000 distinct CDR3 sequences detected, around 17% appear once; the ten largest clones hold around 20%. Sequencing was performed on peripheral blood mononuclear cells (PBMCs), taken at new diagnosis, from a patient treated with antithyroid drugs. The source of these receptors is a female donor with Graves disease. The CDR3 runs from the conserved cysteine through the conserved F or W. The order of the fields is J gene, V gene, D gene, CDR3 protein. A D gene is named only where the DNA matches it firmly.

TRBJ2-7 | TRBV25-1 | - | CASSENTYKQYF
TRBJ2-5 | TRBV29-1 | TRBD2 | CSGQVAGAETQYF
TRBJ2-1 | TRBV20-1 | TRBD2 | CSARDYYRTSGYNEQFF
TRBJ2-1 | TRBV3-1 | TRBD2 | CASSPRVAGVPLNEQFF
TRBJ2-5 | TRBV12-3/TRBV12-4 | - | CASSLSRGGETQYF
TRBJ2-3 | TRBV12-3/TRBV12-4 | TRBD2 | CASSLLAGENTQYF
TRBJ2-3 | TRBV11-2 | - | CASSLRVTGRTDTQYF
TRBJ2-7 | TRBV12-3/TRBV12-4 | TRBD1 | CASSLKTGSVGDEQYF
TRBJ1-6 | TRBV14 | - | CASSQGPGRYSPLHF
TRBJ2-1 | TRBV3-1 | - | CASSQDGNEQFF
TRBJ1-1 | TRBV10-1 | TRBD1 | CASSSGQGRTEAFF
TRBJ2-1 | TRBV14 | - | CASSQDLWAKQFF
TRBJ2-7 | TRBV6-1 | - | CASRMTVIAGEQYF
TRBJ2-1 | TRBV7-2 | TRBD2 | CASSLSPRASGTDNEQFF
TRBJ2-1 | TRBV12-3/TRBV12-4 | TRBD2 | CASNPSGSDEQFF
TRBJ2-1 | TRBV6-5 | TRBD2 | CASSYAGTSGHNEQFF
TRBJ2-1 | TRBV24-1 | - | CATSDRNWAEYNEQFF
TRBJ2-5 | TRBV11-2 | TRBD2 | CASSLDPRGTSGHVGTQYF
TRBJ1-5 | TRBV20-1 | - | CSARTVYSNQPQHF
TRBJ2-7 | TRBV6-1 | TRBD2 | CASQAGLSSYEQYF
TRBJ1-1 | TRBV2 | - | CASRKDVIREAFF